These 25 T cell receptor beta chains came from one sample sequenced in a study of cytomegalovirus exposure and HLA in healthy donors. The PCR used 60 Vbeta and 13 Jbeta primers. Sequencing was performed with immunoSEQ multiplex PCR; in TCRdb, only in-frame clones are kept and a portion is missing. The data show 150,000 or so clones, 75% to 85% seen once. Specimen: PBMCs. The source is a female donor in good health and CMV-seronegative.

This clone has just a few counts. The chain has TRBV15 and TRBJ1-4; 9 bases are a match to TRBD1. The V gene's germline CDR1 is LNHNV and CDR2 YYDKDF (reference sequence). CDR3 length equals 14 residues. With 8 bases clipped from V and 8 bases from J, the junction kept 9 bases outside the gene matches. The CDR3 here is CATAPGTGTEKLFF. For the CDR3, the DNA is TGTGCCACCGCTCCCGGGACAGGGACGGAAAAACTGTTTTTT.

This chain connects TRBV9 to TRBJ1-3; possibly TRBD1 for D (6 bases). Trimming left V 3 bases short and J 2 bases short, with 15 bases between. Germline loops: CDR1 SGDLS, CDR2 YYNGEE. The CDR3 is 16 residues long. This CDR3 is CASSATSGQTGNTIYF. CDR3 DNA: TGTGCCAGCAGCGCCACCTCGGGACAAACTGGAAACACCATATATTTT.

This clone showed up just once. The V and J genes are TRBV5-4 and TRBJ2-7; 12 bases map to TRBD2. The CDR3 sequence is 14 residues long. CDR1 SGHNT and CDR2 YYREEE come from the germline V gene (reference sequence). The J segment lost 5 bases and the V segment lost 4 bases, leaving 4 bases of the junction unmatched. CDR3 region: CASSPRLAGDEQYF. The DNA for the CDR3 is TGTGCCAGCAGCCCGAGACTAGCGGGAGACGAGCAGTACTTC. Combining the CDR3 with reference TRBV5-4 and TRBJ2-7 gives the whole variable domain ETGVTQSPTHLIKTRGQQVTLRCSSQSGHNTVSWYQQALGQGPQFIFQYYREEENGRGNFPPRFSGLQFPNYSSELNVNALELDDSALYLCASSPRLAGDEQYFGPGTRLTVT.

Comment on this clone: Other DNA variants within this sample encode the same CDR3. This chain connects TRBV27 to TRBJ2-7, with TRBD1 identical over 7 bases. With 0 bases clipped from V and 7 bases from J, the junction kept 9 bases outside the gene matches. Germline V gene lookup returns CDR1 MNHEY and CDR2 SMNVEV (reference sequence). The CDR3 is made up of 15 amino acids. The CDR3 is CASSLSTGVLGEQYF. The CDR3 nucleotides read TGTGCCAGCAGTTTATCCACAGGGGTATTAGGGGAGCAGTACTTC.

The sample holds one count of this clone. The chain recombines TRBV11-3 with TRBJ2-1; D gene uncertain. The CDR3 covers 13 residues. Looked up from germline, CDR1 is SGHNT and CDR2 is YENEEA. Between the trimmed V and J ends, which lost 4 bases and 9 bases, there was a span of 13 bases. In DNA, the CDR3 is TGTGCCAGCAGCTCGCCCGAGCGACTTGAGCAGTTCTTC. This codes for CASSSPERLEQFF. Drawing the rest from reference TRBV11-3 and TRBJ2-1, the complete variable domain is EAGVVQSPRYKIIEKKQPVAFWCNPISGHNTLYWYLQNLGQGPELLIRYENEEAVDDSQLPKDRFSAERLKGVDSTLKIQPAELGDSAVYLCASSSPERLEQFFGPGTRLTVL.

V is TRBV7-8 and J is TRBJ2-7, with 10 nucleotides matching TRBD2. The germline CDR1 and CDR2 sequences are SGHVS and FQNEAQ. The V segment lost 8 bases and the J segment 2 bases; nucleotides outside the gene matches: 12. The CDR3 is 16 residues long. CDR3 residues: CASSGVAGGRAYEQYF. The CDR3 DNA reads TGTGCCAGCTCCGGGGTAGCGGGAGGCCGGGCCTACGAGCAGTACTTC.

In this sample, this clone turned up once. This chain uses TRBV6-5 with TRBJ1-1; D call uncertain. This CDR3 is built from 12 residues. V lost 4 bases and J 2 bases, leaving 5 bases between the germline ends. Germline-derived CDR1 and CDR2 are MNHEY and SVGAGI. The CDR3 protein is CASSLTNTEAFF. The CDR3 DNA follows: TGTGCCAGCAGTTTAACAAACACTGAAGCTTTCTTT.

V usage is TRBV5-1 and J usage is TRBJ2-2; 8 bases line up with TRBD1. With V trimmed by 0 bases and J by 4 bases, 2 bases remained unmatched. This CDR3 has 15 amino acids. The V gene's germline CDR1 is SGHRS and CDR2 YFSETQ. The CDR3: CASSLAGGSTGELFF. CDR3 DNA sequence: TGCGCCAGCAGCTTGGCAGGGGGCAGCACCGGGGAGCTGTTTTTT.

The chain's CDR3 is CASSVGQGANTIYF. The CDR3 DNA reads as TGTGCCAGCAGCGTCGGACAGGGGGCAAACACCATATATTTT. The chain couples TRBV9 to TRBJ1-3, with 11 bases that match TRBD1. CDR1 is SGDLS, CDR2 YYNGEE, per germline. The J segment lost 6 bases and the V segment lost 2 bases, leaving 1 base of the junction unmatched. The CDR3 length is 14 residues.

This clone was found once. The V and J genes are TRBV6-5 and TRBJ1-1; D gene unclear. V dropped 9 bases and J dropped 8 bases, with 13 bases sitting between them. Germline CDR1 reads MNHEY; CDR2 reads SVGAGI. The length of the CDR3 is 11 residues. The CDR3 reads CASVRAREAFF. The CDR3, as DNA: TGTGCCAGTGTGCGCGCCAGGGAAGCTTTCTTT.

This chain uses TRBV7-9 with TRBJ2-7; perhaps TRBD2 as D (6 bases). Deletions cut 5 bases from V and 3 bases from J, with 8 bases between. The CDR3 is 12 residues long. From germline, CDR1 is SEHNR and CDR2 FQNEAQ (reference sequence). CDR3 region: CASSGGNYEQYF. CDR3 in DNA: TGTGCCAGCAGCGGGGGGAACTACGAGCAGTACTTC. Combining the CDR3 with reference TRBV7-9 and TRBJ2-7 gives the whole variable domain DTGVSQNPRHKITKRGQNVTFRCDPISEHNRLYWYRQTLGQGPEFLTYFQNEAQLEKSRLLSDRFSAERPKGSFSTLEIQRTEQGDSAMYLCASSGGNYEQYFGPGTRLTVT.

V usage is TRBV21-1 and J usage is TRBJ2-1; the D segment call TRBD2 is taken from the table without a DNA check. TRBV21-1 is a pseudogene. The CDR3 is 16 residues long. In nucleotides, the CDR3 is TGTGCCAGCAGCAAAGCGAGCGGGGACGCCGCGAATGAGCAGTTCTTC. The encoded protein is CASSKASGDAANEQFF.

The V and J genes are TRBV4-3 and TRBJ1-4, with D possibly being TRBD1 (6 bases). CDR1 is LGHNA, CDR2 YSLEER, per germline. The CDR3 has 16 residues. Trimming took off 0 bases at V and 5 bases at J, with 13 bases between the two ends. The CDR3 protein is CASSQDLGDKNEKLFF. The CDR3, as DNA: TGCGCCAGCAGCCAAGATCTCGGGGACAAGAATGAAAAACTGTTTTTT.

The J gene is TRBJ2-1, the V gene TRBV7-2; 8 positions match TRBD2. Germline assignment: CDR1 SGHTA and CDR2 FQGNSA. This CDR3 spans 17 amino acids. The V and J ends lost 5 bases and 3 bases, in that order; junction bases with no gene match: 12. CDR3 sequence: CASSPYPLAGFYNEQFF. The CDR3, as DNA: TGTGCCAGCAGCCCTTATCCTTTAGCGGGATTCTACAATGAGCAGTTCTTC.

This clone was seen once. J is TRBJ2-1 and V is TRBV19; possible D gene TRBD2, 6 bases. The V end lost 3 bases, the J end lost 9 bases, and 12 bases lay between the germline ends. CDR1 is LNHDA and CDR2 is SQIVND in the germline V gene (reference sequence). The length of the CDR3 is 13 residues. The CDR3 loop reads CASSIAGSLEQFF. CDR3 DNA: TGTGCCAGTAGTATCGCGGGATCTCTTGAGCAGTTCTTC.

CDR3 amino acids: CASSLAGTSGSYEQYF. The CDR3 nucleotides are TGTGCCAGTAGTCTGGCCGGGACTAGCGGCTCCTACGAGCAGTACTTC. This sequence joins TRBV19 and TRBJ2-7; 11 positions match TRBD2. This CDR3 region has 16 residues. The V segment lost 5 bases and the J segment 0 bases; nucleotides outside the gene matches: 6. Looked up from germline, CDR1 is LNHDA and CDR2 is SQIVND (reference sequence). Complete variable domain (other parts from reference TRBV19 and TRBJ2-7): DGGITQSPKYLFRKEGQNVTLSCEQNLNHDAMYWYRQDPGQGLRLIYYSQIVNDFQKGDIAEGYSVSREKKESFPLTVTSAQKNPTAFYLCASSLAGTSGSYEQYFGPGTRLTVT.

In this sample, this clone turned up a few times. The genes are TRBV11-3 and TRBJ1-1; 7 nucleotides line up with TRBD1. V shed 5 bases, J shed 5 bases, and the junction held 8 bases outside the gene matches. The CDR3 has 14 amino acids. Germline V lookup: CDR1 SGHNT, CDR2 YENEEA. The CDR3 sequence is CASSPRQGRTEAFF. CDR3 DNA sequence: TGTGCCAGCAGCCCGAGACAGGGAAGGACTGAAGCTTTCTTT.

The chain couples TRBV19 to TRBJ2-3, with TRBD2 as a possible D gene (5 bases). The ends were cut back, 5 bases at V and 0 bases at J, with 15 bases in the middle. Germline V gene data show CDR1 as LNHDA and CDR2 as SQIVND (reference sequence). CDR3 length equals 16 residues. CDR3 loop: CASSRRGRSSTDTQYF. CDR3 DNA: TGTGCCAGTAGTCGACGGGGAAGATCTAGCACAGATACGCAGTATTTT. The full variable domain, with the rest looked up from reference TRBV19 and TRBJ2-3, is DGGITQSPKYLFRKEGQNVTLSCEQNLNHDAMYWYRQDPGQGLRLIYYSQIVNDFQKGDIAEGYSVSREKKESFPLTVTSAQKNPTAFYLCASSRRGRSSTDTQYFGPGTRLTVL.

The chain couples TRBV6-5 to TRBJ2-2; D ambiguous. Trimming took off 8 bases at V and 2 bases at J, with 6 bases between the two ends. Germline V gives CDR1 MNHEY, CDR2 SVGAGI. The CDR3 covers 12 residues. CDR3 region: CASCGNTGELFF. For the CDR3, the DNA is TGTGCCAGCTGCGGTAACACCGGGGAGCTGTTTTTT.

The table lists this clone with a count of one. This chain links TRBV2 with TRBJ2-7; D uncertain. Trimming removed 3 bases at V and 4 bases at J, with 10 bases between. This CDR3 is built from 13 residues. The germline V gene has CDR1 SNHLY and CDR2 FYNNEI. The CDR3 bases are TGTGCCAGCAGTGACAGTTTGGAGTACGAGCAGTACTTC. This sequence encodes CASSDSLEYEQYF. Combining the CDR3 with reference TRBV2 and TRBJ2-7 gives the whole variable domain EPEVTQTPSHQVTQMGQEVILRCVPISNHLYFYWYRQILGQKVEFLVSFYNNEISEKSEIFDDQFSVERPDGSNFTLKIRSTKLEDSAMYFCASSDSLEYEQYFGPGTRLTVT.

The rearrangement joins TRBV10-3 to TRBJ1-5; D ambiguous. Deletions cut 2 bases from V and 5 bases from J, with 4 bases between. Germline loops: CDR1 ENHRY, CDR2 SYGVKD. This CDR3 contains 12 residues. The CDR3: CAISEPDQPQHF. In DNA, the CDR3 is TGTGCCATCAGTGAGCCAGATCAGCCCCAGCATTTT.

V gene TRBV7-8 combines with J gene TRBJ2-7; 8 bases align to TRBD1. Looked up from germline, CDR1 is SGHVS and CDR2 is FQNEAQ. V shed 6 bases and J 6 bases; nucleotides not matched to a gene: 19. The CDR3 has 17 amino acids. The CDR3, as DNA: TGTGCCAGCAGACTCCGACAGGGGAGAACGAGGTTGACCGAGCAGTACTTC. This gives the protein CASRLRQGRTRLTEQYF.

This clone came up once. CDR3 nucleotide sequence: TGCGCCAGCAGCTATGGTAACCTAGCGGGAGGGCCCAGCGGGGAGCTGTTTTTT. Protein product: CASSYGNLAGGPSGELFF. V gene TRBV5-1 combines with J gene TRBJ2-2; 12 bases agree with TRBD2. This CDR3 has 18 residues. After removal of 3 bases from V and 7 bases from J, the junction contained 13 bases not matched to a gene. The germline gives CDR1 SGHRS, CDR2 YFSETQ.

The CDR3 is CASSFILSEQYF. The CDR3 DNA reads TGTGCCAGCAGCTTTATCCTGAGCGAGCAGTACTTC. The chain couples TRBV5-4 to TRBJ2-7; D remains ambiguous. The germline V and J ends were trimmed by 2 bases and 6 bases, with 9 bases remaining between them. This CDR3 has 12 residues. Germline V gives CDR1 SGHNT, CDR2 YYREEE (reference sequence). Drawing the rest from reference TRBV5-4 and TRBJ2-7, the complete variable domain is ETGVTQSPTHLIKTRGQQVTLRCSSQSGHNTVSWYQQALGQGPQFIFQYYREEENGRGNFPPRFSGLQFPNYSSELNVNALELDDSALYLCASSFILSEQYFGPGTRLTVT.

The chain links TRBV28 to TRBJ2-7; 7 bases fit TRBD2. Per germline, CDR1 MDHEN and CDR2 SYDVKM. This CDR3 is 16 amino acids long. Unmatched junction bases numbered 12, after V lost 7 bases and J lost 0 bases. The CDR3 DNA reads as TGTGCCAGCACCCCCGGTAGCGGGTCGGTCTCCTACGAGCAGTACTTC. It specifies CASTPGSGSVSYEQYF. Supplemented by reference TRBV28 and TRBJ2-7, the full variable domain reads DVKVTQSSRYLVKRTGEKVFLECVQDMDHENMFWYRQDPGLGLRLIYFSYDVKMKEKGDIPEGYSVSREKKERFSLILESASTNQTSMYLCASTPGSGSVSYEQYFGPGTRLTVT.